Given below is one T cell receptor (beta chain) in context. Its target is unknown. Generated by immunoSEQ multiplex PCR, the TCRdb table keeps only in-frame clones and is missing some. The table includes tens of thousands of clones, 86% detected once. Germline V gene sequence: CDR1 SGHTA, CDR2 FQGNSA. CDR3 length equals 16 residues. V was shortened by 7 bases and J by 2 bases, with 21 bases between the two germline ends. This entry comes from a study of T cells in localized non-small cell lung cancer. Study-level findings and limits: Uninvolved adjacent lung had higher T cell clonality than tumor and all other tissues.

This sequence was found in a male donor at least 60 years old with stage III squamous cell lung carcinoma. The specimen was peripheral blood, collected before any cancer treatment. The chain recombines TRBV7-2 with TRBJ2-7; D not certain. The CDR3 DNA reads TGTGCCAGCACCCTCATGGCCGGACGGGCAACCTACGAGCAGTACTTC. Translation gives CASTLMAGRATYEQYF.